The 3 T cell receptor beta chains below were found in one sample sequenced in a study of CD8+ T cells in alopecia areata. Obtained from alopecia areata patients were lesional scalp punch biopsies along with peripheral blood. Extracted RNA was reverse transcribed, and the resulting cDNA served as sequencing template. Some clones are missing from TCRdb's copy, which holds only in-frame ones; the method was immunoSEQ multiplex PCR. The sample lists just under 7,500 clones; approximately 60% were seen once. This specimen was skin, taken at week 0. The receptors come from a human donor with alopecia areata.

In this sample, this clone turned up once. The chain combines TRBV7-2 with TRBJ2-3; D possibly corresponds to TRBD2 (6 bases). Germline-derived CDR1 and CDR2 are SGHTA and FQGNSA. Trimming took off 3 bases at V and 4 bases at J, with 11 bases between the two ends. CDR3 length equals 14 residues. CDR3 DNA: TGTGCCAGCAGCTTGTACCGGGGGTCAGATACGCAGTATTTT. As protein: CASSLYRGSDTQYF.

The rearrangement links TRBV5-1 to TRBJ2-5; the match to TRBD1 covers 7 bases. Germline V gives CDR1 SGHRS, CDR2 YFSETQ. The CDR3 totals 14 residues. V lost 5 bases, J lost 5 bases, and 9 bases stayed unmatched. This chain's CDR3 is CASSPGTDSETQYF. The DNA for the CDR3 is TGCGCCAGCAGTCCCGGGACAGACAGTGAGACCCAGTACTTC.

The sample holds a few counts of this clone. V usage is TRBV11-2 and J usage is TRBJ2-3; the match to TRBD2 covers 16 bases. The CDR3 totals 18 residues. Trimming took 6 bases from V and 3 from J; bases not matched to a gene: 9. The germline CDR1 and CDR2 sequences are SGHAT and FQNNGV. The CDR3 spells CASRTLGLAGGRTDTQYF. The CDR3 DNA reads as TGTGCCAGCAGAACCCTGGGACTAGCGGGGGGGCGGACAGATACGCAGTATTTT.